Described below is a single T cell receptor beta chain sequence and its context. Its cognate antigen has yet to be identified. No base quality information exists; no much larger clone differs at one position. This sample stems from a study of CD8+CD57+ T cells in acquired aplastic anemia (dated by TCRdb to the late 2010s). Study-level background: On average, sorted CD4+ and CD8+ cells yielded around 3.5 ug of extracted DNA, with a range of roughly 0.19 to 27.4 ug. A CD8+CD57+ expansion meant a frequency higher than the mean frequency seen in healthy subjects. The study at large found these results: Between patients and healthy controls, no significant difference in CD8+ Simpson's diversity was found (P=0.060). About 30 CD8+ CDR3 sequences were found to be shared between patients and controls, but these sequences appeared to be highly expressed in patients and within the immunodominant clones of the patients.

Genomic DNA served as template for TCR beta VDJ combination and CDR3 sequence profiling. An Illumina HiSeq 2000 was the platform used for TCR repertoire sequencing. Regarding the original processing steps: Repertoires were assessed using TRBV/TRBJ rearrangement plots, CDR3 size and DJ length profiles, and Simpson's diversity index. Whichever DNA sequence was most abundant in the deep sequencing data was defined as the immunodominant clone. CDR3 amino acid sequences were checked for sharing between subjects and were compared against published repertoires and the VDJdb database. The raw public reads went through TCRdb reprocessing: fastp at Q25, MiXCR clone calling, in-frame beta chains kept. Here each entry gathers all rows of one CDR3 protein and keeps the most common genes and DNA. TCRdb, not the authors, supplied the V and J calls. The sample contains over 150,000 distinct CDR3 sequences, 70% to 75% of them found a single time. Approximately 48% of the sample belongs to the ten largest clones.

Per the germline V gene, SNHLY is the CDR1 and FYNNEI is the CDR2. The germline V end is reduced by 7 bases and the J end by 1 base; junction bases left unmatched: 11. The CDR3, from cysteine to phenylalanine, totals 17 residues. The retained sequence is limited to the CDR3, 51 bases, with the frame set at the first base. Patients chosen for sequencing had shown expansion of CD8+CD57+ cells by flow cytometry. Severe acquired aplastic anemia was diagnosed in all patients according to International Study of Aplastic Anemia and Agranulocytosis and Camitta criteria. No patient had received any therapy when blood was sampled. In the study, sorted CD4+ and CD8+ blood T cells from patients with severe aplastic anemia and from healthy subjects underwent deep sequencing of TCR repertoires. Patients were enrolled under clinicaltrials.gov protocols 00001620, 01623167, 00001397, 00071045, 00081523 and 00961064 in the USA. Ficoll-Paque density gradient centrifugation was used to isolate peripheral blood mononuclear cells. Before DNA extraction, CD4+ and CD8+ T cells were sorted by FACS or by magnetic beads.

The sequence came from a human donor with aplastic anemia. The V gene is TRBV2 and the J gene is TRBJ1-1, and TRBD1 aligns with 11 junction nucleotides. The specimen was sorted CD4+, CD8+, or CD8+CD57+ T cells (not recorded which) from PBMCs. At the DNA level, the sequence is TGTGCCAGCACCAGGACAGGGGGCGTCCTGACGAACACTGAAGCTTTCTTT. Its product reads: CASTRTGGVLTNTEAFF.